This record looks at one T cell receptor (beta chain) sequence and its context. The data stem from a study of CD8+ T cells in alopecia areata. Study details: Treatment of the treated patients consisted of oral tofacitinib, 5 to 10 mg twice daily.

Per germline, CDR1 MNHEY and CDR2 SMNVEV (reference sequence). The CDR3 is made up of 12 amino acids. The V and J ends lost 5 bases and 4 bases respectively, with 5 bases between them. Regarding treatment: oral pan-JAK inhibitor, 5-10 mg twice daily. Sequencing relied on a cDNA template that was reverse transcribed from extracted RNA. The protocol was immunoSEQ multiplex PCR, while the TCRdb copy is restricted to in-frame clones and leaves out a portion. In the table there are approximately 300,000 clones, 58% of which are singletons. This chain uses TRBV27 with TRBJ1-4, with D hard to call. The clonotype originates from a human donor with alopecia areata. The starting material was CD4+ T cells sorted from blood, obtained at week 24, from a patient treated with tofacitinib. The CDR3 here is CASSPHNEKLFF. The CDR3 nucleotides are TGTGCCAGCAGTCCTCATAATGAAAAACTGTTTTTT.